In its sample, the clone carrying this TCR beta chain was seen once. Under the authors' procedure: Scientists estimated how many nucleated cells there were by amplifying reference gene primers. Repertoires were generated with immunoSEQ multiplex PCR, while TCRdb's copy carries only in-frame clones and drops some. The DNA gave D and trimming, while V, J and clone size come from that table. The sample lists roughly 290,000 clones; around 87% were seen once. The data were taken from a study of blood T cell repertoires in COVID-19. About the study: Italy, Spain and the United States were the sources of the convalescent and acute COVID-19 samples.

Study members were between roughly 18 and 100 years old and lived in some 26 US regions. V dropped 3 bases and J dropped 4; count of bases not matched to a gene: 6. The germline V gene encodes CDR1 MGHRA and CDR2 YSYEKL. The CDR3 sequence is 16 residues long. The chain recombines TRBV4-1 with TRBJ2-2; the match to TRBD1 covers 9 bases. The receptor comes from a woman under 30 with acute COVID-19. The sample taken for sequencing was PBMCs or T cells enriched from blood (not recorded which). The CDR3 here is CASSQAGTGFTGELFF. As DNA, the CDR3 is TGCGCCAGCAGCCAGGCCGGGACAGGGTTCACCGGGGAGCTGTTTTTT.